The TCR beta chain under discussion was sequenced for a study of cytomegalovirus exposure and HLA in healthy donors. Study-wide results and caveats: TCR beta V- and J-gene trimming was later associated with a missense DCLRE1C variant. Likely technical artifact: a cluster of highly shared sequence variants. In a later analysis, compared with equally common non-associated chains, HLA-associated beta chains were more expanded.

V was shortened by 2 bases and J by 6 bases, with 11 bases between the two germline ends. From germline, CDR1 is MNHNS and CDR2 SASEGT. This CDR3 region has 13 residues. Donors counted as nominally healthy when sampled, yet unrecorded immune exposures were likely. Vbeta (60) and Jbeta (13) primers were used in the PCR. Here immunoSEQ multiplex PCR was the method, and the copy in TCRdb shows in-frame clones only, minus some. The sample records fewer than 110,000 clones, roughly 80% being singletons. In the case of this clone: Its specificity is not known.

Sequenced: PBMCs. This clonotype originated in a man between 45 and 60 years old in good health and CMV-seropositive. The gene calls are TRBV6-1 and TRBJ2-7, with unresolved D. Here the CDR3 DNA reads TGTGCCAGCAGTGAATTTCTCCAGTCCGAGCAGTACTTC. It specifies CASSEFLQSEQYF.